The present entry profiles one T cell receptor (beta chain) with its context. Its antigen is unknown. The germline V gene encodes CDR1 GTSNPN and CDR2 SVGIG (reference sequence). Between the trimmed V and J ends, which lost 4 bases and 4 bases, there was a span of 9 bases. The CDR3 runs to 12 residues. The sample's time point: neoterminal ileum biopsy at postoperative endoscopy, about 6 months after surgery. This sample stems from a study of T cell repertoires in ileal Crohn's disease. Clones were read by immunoSEQ multiplex PCR, and TCRdb kept only the in-frame ones, dropping some. The sample consists of 9,500 to 15,000 clones, 82% of them appearing once. Whole-study findings and limits: Clonal expansions were more frequent in active smokers than non-smokers at surgery.

The sequenced material came from ileal tissue. This TCR was recovered from an adult with Crohn's disease. This chain uses TRBV30 with TRBJ2-3; a weak D match, TRBD2 (5 bases). CDR3 residues: CAWTGNSDTQYF. The CDR3 DNA is TGTGCCTGGACCGGGAACTCAGATACGCAGTATTTT.